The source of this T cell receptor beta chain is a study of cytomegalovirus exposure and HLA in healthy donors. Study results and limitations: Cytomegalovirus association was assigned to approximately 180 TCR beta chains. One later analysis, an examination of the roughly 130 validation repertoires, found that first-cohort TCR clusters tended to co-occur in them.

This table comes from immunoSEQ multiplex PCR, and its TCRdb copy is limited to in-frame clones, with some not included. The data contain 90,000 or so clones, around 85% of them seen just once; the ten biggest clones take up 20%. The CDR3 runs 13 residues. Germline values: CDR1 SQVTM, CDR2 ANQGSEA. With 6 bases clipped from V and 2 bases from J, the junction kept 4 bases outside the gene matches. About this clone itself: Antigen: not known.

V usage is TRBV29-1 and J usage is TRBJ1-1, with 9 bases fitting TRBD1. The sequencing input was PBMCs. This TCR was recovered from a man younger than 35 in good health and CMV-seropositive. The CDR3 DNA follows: TGCAGCGTCGCGGGACAGGGTAACACTGAAGCTTTCTTT. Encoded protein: CSVAGQGNTEAFF.